This entry lists 5 T cell receptor beta chains sequenced from one sample in a study of cytomegalovirus exposure and HLA in healthy donors. PCR amplification relied on 60 Vbeta primers (plus 13 Jbeta primers). Generated by immunoSEQ multiplex PCR, the TCRdb table keeps only in-frame clones and is missing some. The sample holds about 130,000 clones; roughly 70% are singletons and the top ten take approximately 6.3%. The sample taken for sequencing was PBMCs. The receptors stem from a man in his forties in good health and CMV-seropositive.

The chain joins TRBV27 to TRBJ1-2; a weak D match, TRBD1 (5 bases). The CDR3 loop spans 15 amino acids. In germline, CDR1 is MNHEY, CDR2 SMNVEV (reference sequence). With 5 bases removed from V and 4 bases from J, the gap between germline ends came to 17 bases. The CDR3, as DNA: TGTGCCAGCAGTCTCACAGGTCGGGCCTCCTATGGCTACACCTTC. Its protein is CASSLTGRASYGYTF.

DNA for the CDR3: TGTGCCAGCAGCTTAGAGGGGACAGGGGTGGACACTGAAGCTTTCTTT. Translation: CASSLEGTGVDTEAFF. J is TRBJ1-1 and V is TRBV7-6; TRBD1 matches at 10 bases. The CDR3 totals 16 residues. V lost 1 base and J lost 3; bases outside the gene matches: 5. Germline V CDR1 and CDR2: SGHVS, FNYEAQ.

The V gene is TRBV13, the J gene TRBJ2-3; maybe TRBD1 (6 bases). Per the germline V gene, CDR1 is PRHDT and CDR2 is FYEKMQ (reference sequence). The V and J ends lost 5 bases and 2 bases respectively, with 20 bases between them. The CDR3 has 17 residues. This CDR3 reads CASSPRTAFQHTDTQYF. The CDR3 DNA is TGTGCCAGCAGCCCCCGGACAGCATTTCAACACACAGATACGCAGTATTTT.

This chain uses TRBV28 with TRBJ1-3; maybe TRBD1 (5 bases). CDR1 is MDHEN, CDR2 SYDVKM, per germline. CDR3 size: 15 residues. The V gene lost 7 bases and the J gene lost 2 bases, with 15 bases spanning the gap. DNA of the CDR3: TGTGCCAGCATTCTTTCGGGGGTGGCTGGAAACACCATATATTTT. Translated: CASILSGVAGNTIYF. The full variable domain, rest sourced from reference TRBV28 and TRBJ1-3, is DVKVTQSSRYLVKRTGEKVFLECVQDMDHENMFWYRQDPGLGLRLIYFSYDVKMKEKGDIPEGYSVSREKKERFSLILESASTNQTSMYLCASILSGVAGNTIYFGEGSWLTVV.

The chain has TRBV15 and TRBJ1-2; D gene unclear. Looked up from germline, CDR1 is LNHNV and CDR2 is YYDKDF (reference sequence). The CDR3 has 15 residues. Trimming left V 1 base short and J 0 bases short, with 9 bases between. CDR3: CATSRVRASNYGYTF. As DNA, the CDR3 is TGTGCCACCAGCAGAGTGAGGGCTTCTAACTATGGCTACACCTTC.